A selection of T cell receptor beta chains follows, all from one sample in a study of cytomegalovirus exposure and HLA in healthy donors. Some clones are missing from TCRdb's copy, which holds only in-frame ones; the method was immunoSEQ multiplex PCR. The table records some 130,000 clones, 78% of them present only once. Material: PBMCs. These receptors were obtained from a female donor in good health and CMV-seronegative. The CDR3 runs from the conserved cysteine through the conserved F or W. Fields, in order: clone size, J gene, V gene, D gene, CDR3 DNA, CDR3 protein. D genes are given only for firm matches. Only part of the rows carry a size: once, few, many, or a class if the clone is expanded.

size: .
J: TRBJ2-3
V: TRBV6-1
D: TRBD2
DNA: TGTGCCAGCAGTGAAGCAGTAGCGGGAGGGACGGATACGCAGTATTTT
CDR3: CASSEAVAGGTDTQYF

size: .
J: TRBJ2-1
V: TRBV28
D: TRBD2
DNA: TGTGCCAGCAGTTCCCCAGGGAGCGGGAGTATCAATGAGCAGTTCTTC
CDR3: CASSSPGSGSINEQFF

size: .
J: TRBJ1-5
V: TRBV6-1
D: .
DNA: TGTGCCAGCTCCCCGGACACCGACACTTCGCCCCAGCATTTT
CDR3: CASSPDTDTSPQHF

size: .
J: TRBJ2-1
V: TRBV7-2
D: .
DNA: TGTGCCAGCAGCTCAGACCAGGGTCGTGAGCAGTTCTTC
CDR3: CASSSDQGREQFF

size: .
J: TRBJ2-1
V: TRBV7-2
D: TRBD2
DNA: TGTGCCAGCAGCGCGACTAGCGGGGAGTACAATGAGCAGTTCTTC
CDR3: CASSATSGEYNEQFF

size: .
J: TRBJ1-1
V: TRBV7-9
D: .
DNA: TGTGCCAGCAGCTTAGAACAGGGTGGGGGTTTTACTGAAGCTTTCTTT
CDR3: CASSLEQGGGFTEAFF

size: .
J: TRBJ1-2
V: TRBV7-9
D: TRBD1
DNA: TGTGCCAGCAGCTTAGGGGACAGGGCCTATGGCTACACCTTC
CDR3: CASSLGDRAYGYTF

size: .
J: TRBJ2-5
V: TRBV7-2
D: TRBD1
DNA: TGTGCCAGCAGCCCCTCCCTACAGGGGGGGACCCAGTACTTC
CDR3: CASSPSLQGGTQYF

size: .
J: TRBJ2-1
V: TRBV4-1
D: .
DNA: TGCGCCAGCAGCCGTCCAGCGGTTACCTACAATGAGCAGTTCTTC
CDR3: CASSRPAVTYNEQFF

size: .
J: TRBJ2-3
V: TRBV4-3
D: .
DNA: TGCGCCAGCAGCCAAGGGGCGGGTCGAGAGGGGGCAGATACGCAGTATTTT
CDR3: CASSQGAGREGADTQYF

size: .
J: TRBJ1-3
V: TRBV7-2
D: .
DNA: TGTGCCAGCAGCTCCCGGGTTCTTTCTGGAAACACCATATATTTT
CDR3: CASSSRVLSGNTIYF

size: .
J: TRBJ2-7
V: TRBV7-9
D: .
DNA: TGTGCCAGCAGCTCCACGGGAAACGAGCAGTACTTC
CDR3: CASSSTGNEQYF

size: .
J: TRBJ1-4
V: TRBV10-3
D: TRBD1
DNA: TGTGCCATCAGTGAGTCTAGAGGGGGCGCAACTAATGAAAAACTGTTTTTT
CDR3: CAISESRGGATNEKLFF

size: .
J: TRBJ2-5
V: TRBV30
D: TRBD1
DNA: TGTGCCTGGAGTCGGACAGGGCTAAAGGGGGCCCAGTACTTC
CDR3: CAWSRTGLKGAQYF

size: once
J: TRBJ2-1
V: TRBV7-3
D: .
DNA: TGTGCCAGCAGCTTAAGGTACAGGGAAGGTGAGCAGTTCTTC
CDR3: CASSLRYREGEQFF

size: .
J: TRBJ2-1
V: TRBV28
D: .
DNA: TGTGCCAGCAGTTCCCCGGGGTACAATGAGCAGTTCTTC
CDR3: CASSSPGYNEQFF

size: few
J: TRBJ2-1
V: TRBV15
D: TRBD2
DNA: TGTGCCACCAATCCTCCTAGCGGGAGGGACAATGAGCAGTTCTTC
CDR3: CATNPPSGRDNEQFF

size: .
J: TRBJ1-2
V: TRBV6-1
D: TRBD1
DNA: TGTGCCAGCATTGGGACAGGGGGCTACACCTTC
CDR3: CASIGTGGYTF

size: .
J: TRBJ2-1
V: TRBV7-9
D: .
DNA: TGTGCCAGCAGCTCTAGGGGAAATGAGCAGTTCTTC
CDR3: CASSSRGNEQFF

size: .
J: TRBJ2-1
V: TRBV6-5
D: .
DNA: TGTGCCAGCCCTGACCGGGAGTGTTACAATGAGCAGTTCTTC
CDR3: CASPDRECYNEQFF

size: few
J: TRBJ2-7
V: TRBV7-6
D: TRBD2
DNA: TGTGCCAGCAGCTCGGGGGGCGAGCAGTACTTC
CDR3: CASSSGGEQYF

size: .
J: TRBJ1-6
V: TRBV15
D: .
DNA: TGTGCCACCAGCAGATTGGGTCGGTCAGGGGCGCGGTCACCCCTCCACTTT
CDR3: CATSRLGRSGARSPLHF

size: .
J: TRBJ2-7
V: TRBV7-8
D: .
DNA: TGTGCCAGCAGCTTACAGGCCTCCTACGAGCAGTACTTC
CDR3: CASSLQASYEQYF

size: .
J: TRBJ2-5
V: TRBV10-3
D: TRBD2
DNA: TGTGCCATCAGTGTAGGGAAAACTAGCGGAGAGGGGGAGACCCAGTACTTC
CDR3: CAISVGKTSGEGETQYF

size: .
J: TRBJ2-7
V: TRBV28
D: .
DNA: TGTGCCAGCAGTTCACCCCGGAGCAGGGGTACCTACGAGCAGTACTTC
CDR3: CASSSPRSRGTYEQYF

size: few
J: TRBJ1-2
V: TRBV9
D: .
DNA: TGTGCCAGCAGCGCCCCCAGCGGAATGGCTAACTATGGCTACACCTTC
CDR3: CASSAPSGMANYGYTF

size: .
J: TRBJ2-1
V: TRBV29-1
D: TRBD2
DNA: TGCAGCGTTGAAGGTCCTTCTAGCGGACTGGCCCAGTTCTTC
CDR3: CSVEGPSSGLAQFF

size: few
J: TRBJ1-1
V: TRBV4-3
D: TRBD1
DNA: TGCGCCAGCAGCCAAGAAGGCCAGGGGGCTTCCATGAACACTGAAGCTTTCTTT
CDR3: CASSQEGQGASMNTEAFF

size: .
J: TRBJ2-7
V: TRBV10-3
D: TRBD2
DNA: TGTGCCACCGGGACTAGCGGGGGATACGAGCAGTACTTC
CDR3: CATGTSGGYEQYF

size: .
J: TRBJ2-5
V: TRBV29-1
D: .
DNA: TGCAGCGTTGAAACAGGGTCGGGGGAGACCCAGTACTTC
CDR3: CSVETGSGETQYF

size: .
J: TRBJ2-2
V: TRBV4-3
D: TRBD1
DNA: TGCGCCAGCAGCCAAGAACAGGGGACGGACACCGGGGAGCTGTTTTTT
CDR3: CASSQEQGTDTGELFF

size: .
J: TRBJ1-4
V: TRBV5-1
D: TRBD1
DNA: TGCGCCAGCAGCTTGGTATGGACAGGGGGTGCAACTAATGAAAAACTGTTTTTT
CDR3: CASSLVWTGGATNEKLFF

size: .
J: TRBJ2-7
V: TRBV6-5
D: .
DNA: TGTGCCAGCAGTTACGCGGCATCCTACGAGCAGTACTTC
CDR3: CASSYAASYEQYF

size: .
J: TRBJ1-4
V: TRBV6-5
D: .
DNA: TGTGCCAGCAAGGACCTGGGAGGGGAACTGTTTTTT
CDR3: CASKDLGGELFF

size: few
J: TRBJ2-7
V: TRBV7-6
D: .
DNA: TGTGCCAGCAGCTTAGGAACGGCAGGACTGAGCGAGCAGTACTTC
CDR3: CASSLGTAGLSEQYF

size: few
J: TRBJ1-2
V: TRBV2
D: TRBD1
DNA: TGTGCCAGCAGGAGGGGACAGTCCTATGGCTACACCTTC
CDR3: CASRRGQSYGYTF

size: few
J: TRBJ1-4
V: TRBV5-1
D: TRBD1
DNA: TGCGCCAGCAGCCGGGGACAGGCAAATGAAAAACTGTTTTTT
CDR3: CASSRGQANEKLFF

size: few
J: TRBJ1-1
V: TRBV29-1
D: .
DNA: TGCAGCGTTGCGGGGGGGGATGGAAACACTGAAGCTTTCTTT
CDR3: CSVAGGDGNTEAFF

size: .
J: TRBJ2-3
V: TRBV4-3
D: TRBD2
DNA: TGCGCCAGCAGCCAAGGTAGCGGGAGCACAGATACGCAGTATTTT
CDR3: CASSQGSGSTDTQYF

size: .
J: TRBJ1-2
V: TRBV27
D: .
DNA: TGTGCCAGCAGTCCCAAACAAGATAACTATGGCTACACCTTC
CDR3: CASSPKQDNYGYTF

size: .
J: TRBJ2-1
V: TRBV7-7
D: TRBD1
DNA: TGTGCTAGCAGCTCGGGACAGGGATCCTACAATGAGCAGTTCTTC
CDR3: CASSSGQGSYNEQFF

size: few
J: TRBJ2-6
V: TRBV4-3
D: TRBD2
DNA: TGCGCCAGCAGCCAAGACGCTAGCGGGCTAAGAGGGGCCAACGTCCTGACTTTC
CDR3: CASSQDASGLRGANVLTF

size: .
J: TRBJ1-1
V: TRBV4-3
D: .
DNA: TGCGCCAGCAGCCAAGATCAGGAGATCAGGGCGAACACTGAAGCTTTCTTT
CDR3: CASSQDQEIRANTEAFF

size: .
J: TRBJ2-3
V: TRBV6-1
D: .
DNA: TGTGCCAGCAGTGTGTCCACAAGCACAGATACGCAGTATTTT
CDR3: CASSVSTSTDTQYF

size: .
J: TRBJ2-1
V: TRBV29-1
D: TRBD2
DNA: TGCAGCGTCGTTGGGGTAGCGGGAGAAACCTACAATGAGCAGTTCTTC
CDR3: CSVVGVAGETYNEQFF